The rows below give T cell receptor beta chains drawn from one sample of a study of T-cell memory formation after mild COVID-19. TCRdb analysed the 5' RACE reads with MiXCR anew, one entry per CDR3 protein. In the table there are 350,000 to 500,000 distinct CDR3 sequences, more than 15% of which are singletons. Sequencing was carried out using PBMCs or a T cell subset sorted from them (not recorded which). Receptors originate from a man younger than 30 who had mild COVID-19 (a few samples of this study predate the infection). Cell type and time point are not known. Each CDR3 is given with its conserved first and last residue. Fields, in order: J gene, V gene, D gene, clone size, CDR3 DNA, CDR3 protein. The D gene is left open where the match is weak. Part of the rows lack a size; the others show once, few, many or a class for expanded clones.

>TRBJ2-5|TRBV7-2|TRBD1|NA
TGTGCCAGCAGCTTTGGGACAGGGGTCGGGGAGACCCAGTACTTC
CASSFGTGVGETQYF
>TRBJ1-1|TRBV5-1|NA|few
TGCGCCAGCAGACGGGGCCTGGGCACTGAAGCTTTCTTT
CASRRGLGTEAFF
>TRBJ2-7|TRBV6-5|NA|few
TGTGCCAGCAGTCCCGGGGCAGAGAGCTCCTACGAGCAGTACTTC
CASSPGAESSYEQYF
>TRBJ2-2|TRBV20-1|NA|NA
TGCAGTGCTGGCGCCCCCGTGGACACCGGGGAGCTGTTTTTT
CSAGAPVDTGELFF
>TRBJ2-1|TRBV7-2|NA|NA
TGTGCCAGCAGCCCCCCGAGGCCCAGAAGGGGTGAGCAGTTCTTC
CASSPPRPRRGEQFF
>TRBJ2-7|TRBV5-1|NA|NA
TGCGCCAGCAGCTTGGGGTCACAGGGTGGCCACGAGCAGTACTTC
CASSLGSQGGHEQYF
>TRBJ2-3|TRBV4-1|NA|many
TGCGCCAGCAGCCAAGAGCCTGTCCAGGGTGGCGATACGCAGTATTTT
CASSQEPVQGGDTQYF
>TRBJ1-2|TRBV27|NA|NA
TGTGCCAGCAGTTTCTCCACTGGCATCTATGGCTACACCTTC
CASSFSTGIYGYTF
>TRBJ2-5|TRBV19|NA|NA
TGTGCCACCCTGGACAGCACCAACCAAGAGACCCAGTACTTC
CATLDSTNQETQYF
>TRBJ2-3|TRBV7-2|TRBD2|NA
TGTGCCAGCAGCGCTAGCGGGGGGAACACAGATACGCAGTATTTT
CASSASGGNTDTQYF
>TRBJ2-7|TRBV2|NA|few
TGTGCCAGCAGTGAAGCGGCCCCCGGGTGGACCTACGAGCAGTACTTC
CASSEAAPGWTYEQYF
>TRBJ1-1|TRBV29-1|NA|NA
TGCAGCGTTGACAGGGGCGCTGAAGCTTTCTTT
CSVDRGAEAFF
>TRBJ2-3|TRBV5-1|TRBD2|few
TGCGCCAGCAGCTTGGACCCTACTAGCGGGGGAACAGATACGCAGTATTTT
CASSLDPTSGGTDTQYF
>TRBJ2-1|TRBV5-1|TRBD2|few
TGCGCCAGCAGCTTGTTGAGCGGGGGTCCCTACAATGAGCAGTTCTTC
CASSLLSGGPYNEQFF
>TRBJ2-1|TRBV20-1|NA|NA
TGCAGTGCTGCTACGGACAGACACAATGAGCAGTTCTTC
CSAATDRHNEQFF
>TRBJ2-4|TRBV12-3/TRBV12-4|NA|many
TGTGCCAGCAGTTTATCGTTTTTCTCTGGTCACATTCAGTACTTC
CASSLSFFSGHIQYF
>TRBJ1-2|TRBV5-1|TRBD1|NA
TGCGCCAGCAGCGAACAGGGGAAGCTTGATGGCTACACCTTC
CASSEQGKLDGYTF
>TRBJ2-1|TRBV5-1|TRBD1|NA
TGCGCCAGCAGCTCACAGGGGGCCTACAATGAGCAGTTCTTC
CASSSQGAYNEQFF
>TRBJ2-3|TRBV29-1|TRBD2|NA
TGCAGCGTTGATAGGCGGGGGGCAGATACGCAGTATTTT
CSVDRRGADTQYF
>TRBJ2-1|TRBV12-3/TRBV12-4|NA|few
TGTGCCAGCAGTTTCCCAGGAAGGAATGAGCAGTTCTTC
CASSFPGRNEQFF
>TRBJ1-4|TRBV4-3|NA|NA
TGCGCCAGCAGCCAAGATCTTGGAGGGTTCGGTGAAAAACTGTTTTTT
CASSQDLGGFGEKLFF
>TRBJ1-2|TRBV7-9|TRBD1|few
TGTGCCAGCAGCCCGCCGCGGACAGGGCCATATGGCTACACCTTC
CASSPPRTGPYGYTF
>TRBJ1-1|TRBV4-3|NA|NA
TGCGCCAGCACCAGAGGTGGATACGGTGAAGCTTTCTTT
CASTRGGYGEAFF
>TRBJ2-3|TRBV5-1|NA|NA
TGCGCCAGCGGGCCAACTGGGTTCACAGATACGCAGTATTTT
CASGPTGFTDTQYF